This entry lists 3 T cell receptor beta chains sequenced from one sample in a study of blood T cell repertoires in COVID-19. Clones were read by immunoSEQ multiplex PCR, and TCRdb kept only the in-frame ones, dropping some. This table has approximately 170,000 clones, approximately 80% appearing once. Source material: peripheral blood. The receptors derive from a man in his sixties or seventies who had recovered from COVID-19.

V usage is TRBV6-4 and J usage is TRBJ2-2; weak D call: TRBD2 (5 bases). Trimming left V 6 bases short and J 3 bases short, with 17 bases between. Germline-derived CDR1 and CDR2 are MRHNA and SNTAGT. The CDR3 spans 16 residues. CDR3 nucleotide sequence: TGTGCCAGCAGACGGGAAGCGGCCGCCCACACCGGGGAGCTGTTTTTT. Protein product: CASRREAAAHTGELFF.

The CDR3: CASSLAGDSNYGYTF. As DNA, the CDR3 is TGTGCCAGCAGTTTGGCGGGTGACTCTAACTATGGCTACACCTTC. The chain recombines TRBV28 with TRBJ1-2, with D hard to call. Germline V gene sequence: CDR1 MDHEN, CDR2 SYDVKM. Trimming took 3 bases from V and 0 from J, leaving 11 bases between them. CDR3 length: 15 residues.

The rearrangement uses TRBV5-1 and TRBJ2-3; D might be TRBD2 (5 bases). The germline V gene has CDR1 SGHRS and CDR2 YFSETQ. CDR3 size: 12 residues. V dropped 0 bases and J dropped 10 bases, with 9 bases sitting between them. The CDR3 region has the DNA TGCGCCAGCAGCTTGGACCAGGAGGCGCAGTATTTT. This gives the protein CASSLDQEAQYF.